This T cell receptor beta chain was documented in a study of T cells in Graves' hyperthyroidism and ophthalmopathy. This clonotype was counted between two and nine times. Its antigen is unknown. The CDR3 regions of TCR beta were amplified from RNA transcripts. When the TCR CDR3 underwent first-round RT-PCR, the HTBI primer set was used. Using its own MiXCR run on the multiplex PCR reads, TCRdb lists one record per CDR3 protein. This table has hundreds of thousands of distinct CDR3 sequences, about 20% appearing once. Study-wide results and limits: Peripheral blood also featured most of the thyroid clonotypes expanded above 0.001. The model forecast ophthalmopathy, anticipating it by a median approximately 6.2 months before onset.

Germline V CDR1 and CDR2: MDHEN, SYDVKM. V lost 7 bases and J 6 bases, leaving 14 bases between the germline ends. This CDR3 has 13 residues. Each diagnosis was grounded in clinical symptoms, serum thyroxine and TRAb, thyroid ultrasound, and orbital computed tomography. An approximately 9.4 ml volume of fresh peripheral blood provided the PBMCs. The specimen was blood. The sequence was obtained from a woman in her sixties or seventies with Graves' ophthalmopathy. The J gene is TRBJ2-3, the V gene TRBV28; D unresolved. CDR3 sequence (DNA): TGTGCCAGCATAGGTACTCCTTGGGATACGCAGTATTTT. Translating it yields CASIGTPWDTQYF.